This TCR beta chain originates from a study of blood T cell repertoires in COVID-19. For the study at large: Researchers got acute and convalescent COVID-19 samples from the United States, Italy and Spain.

V was clipped by 1 base and J by 5 bases, with 9 bases between them. From germline, CDR1 is MNHEY and CDR2 SVGEGT. The CDR3 length is 14 residues. Produced via immunoSEQ multiplex PCR; TCRdb's table is partial and in-frame only. The profile shows about 140,000 clones, roughly 90% of them singletons. The gene calls are TRBV6-2 or TRBV6-3 and TRBJ1-5, with unresolved D. The sequence came from a man aged 45 to 65 who had recovered from COVID-19. Sequenced input: PBMCs or T cells enriched from blood (not recorded which). CDR3 residues: CASSYWEKHQPQHF. As DNA, the CDR3 is TGTGCCAGCAGTTACTGGGAGAAACATCAGCCCCAGCATTTT.